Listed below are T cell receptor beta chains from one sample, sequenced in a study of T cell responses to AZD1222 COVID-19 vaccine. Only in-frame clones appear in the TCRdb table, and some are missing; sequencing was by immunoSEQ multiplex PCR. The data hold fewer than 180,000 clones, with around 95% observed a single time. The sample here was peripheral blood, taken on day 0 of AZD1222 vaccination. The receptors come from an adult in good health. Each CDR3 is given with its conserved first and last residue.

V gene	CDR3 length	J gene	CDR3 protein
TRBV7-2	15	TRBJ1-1	CASNSLLTGRTEAFF
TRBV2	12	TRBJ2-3	CASSQLVGTQYF
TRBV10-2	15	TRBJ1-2	CASSAAGGGVDGYTF
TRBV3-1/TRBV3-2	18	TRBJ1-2	CASSQEGTGGAPNYGYTF
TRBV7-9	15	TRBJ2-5	CASSPRGQMGETQYF
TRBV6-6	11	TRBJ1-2	CASSYVHGYTF
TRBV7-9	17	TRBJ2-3	CASSPATGVVGTDTQYF
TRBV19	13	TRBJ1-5	CASSIEGRQPQHF
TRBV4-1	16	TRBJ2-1	CASSQNRANSYNEQFF
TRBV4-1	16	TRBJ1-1	CASSQGQGNWDTEAFF
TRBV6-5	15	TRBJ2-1	CASNPSGSSYNEQFF
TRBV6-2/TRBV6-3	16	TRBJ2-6	CASSYSGSSGANVLTF
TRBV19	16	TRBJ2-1	CASRGIAGGFDNEQFF
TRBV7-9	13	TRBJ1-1	CASSLVGDTEAFF
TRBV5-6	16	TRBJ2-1	CASSLGLTSGLDEQFF
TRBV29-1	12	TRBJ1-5	CSVRDPGQPQHF
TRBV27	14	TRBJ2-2	CASSITRGHGELFF
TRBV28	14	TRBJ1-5	CASSLYISNQPQHF
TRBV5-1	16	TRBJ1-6	CASNEGQGGGNSPLHF
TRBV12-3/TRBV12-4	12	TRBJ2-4	CASSSPRTGPGF
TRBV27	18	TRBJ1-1	CASSPLFRTVASNTEAFF
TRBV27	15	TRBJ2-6	CASTPRGSGANVLTF
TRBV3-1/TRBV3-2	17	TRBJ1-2	CASSHSPRQGAGYGYTF
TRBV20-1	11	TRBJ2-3	CSASYGDTQYF
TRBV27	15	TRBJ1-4	CASSTRQDFNEKLFF
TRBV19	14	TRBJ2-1	CASSILAGGNEQFF
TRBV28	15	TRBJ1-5	CASSFRTGVNQPQHF
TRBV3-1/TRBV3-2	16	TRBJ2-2	CASSLAVAGLYGELFF
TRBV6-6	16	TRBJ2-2	CASTTSGGAATGELFF
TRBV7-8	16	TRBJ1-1	CASSLGGYTSPNEAFF
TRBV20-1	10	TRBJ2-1	CSAVGSGQFF
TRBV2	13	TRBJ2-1	CASREGYWNEQFF
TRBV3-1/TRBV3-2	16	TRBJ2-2	CASSRLGLADTGELFF
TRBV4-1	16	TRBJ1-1	CASSQVLGDSNTEAFF
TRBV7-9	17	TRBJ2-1	CASSSSRLGATYNEQFF
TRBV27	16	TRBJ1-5	CASSTYRGASNQPQHF
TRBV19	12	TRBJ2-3	CASSSDTDTQYF
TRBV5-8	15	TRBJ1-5	CASSLEGAGNQPQHF
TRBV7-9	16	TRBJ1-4	CASSLWMNVIGEKLFF
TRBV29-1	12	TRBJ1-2	CSVTPGGYGYTF
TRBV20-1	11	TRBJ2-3	CSAQVVGTQYF
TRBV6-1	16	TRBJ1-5	CASSGRRRDSHQPQHF
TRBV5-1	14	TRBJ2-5	CASSLQTGGGTQYF
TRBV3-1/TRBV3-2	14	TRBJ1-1	CASSQDSAALEAFF
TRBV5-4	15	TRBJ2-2	CASSLNWPNTGELFF
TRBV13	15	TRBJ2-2	CASSPTHPNTGELFF
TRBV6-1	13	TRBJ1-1	CASSERENTEAFF
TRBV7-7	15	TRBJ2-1	CASSEDPSSYNEQFF
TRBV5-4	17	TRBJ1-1	CASSLGTGTVWNTEAFF
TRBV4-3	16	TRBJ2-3	CASSQDTSSEADTQYF
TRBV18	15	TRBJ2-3	CASSPRTSITDTQYF
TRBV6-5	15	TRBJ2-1	CASSYGVAGVNEQFF
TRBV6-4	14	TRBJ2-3	CASSDGSGGDTQYF
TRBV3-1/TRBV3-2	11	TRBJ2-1	CASIQGHEQFF
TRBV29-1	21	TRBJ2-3	CSVEEVWDRGLAGIITDTQYF
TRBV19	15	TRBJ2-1	CASARSAGRYNEQFF